One sample yielded the 2 T cell receptor beta chains listed below, sequenced in a study of shared clonotypes between healthy human individuals. Sequenced by immunoSEQ multiplex PCR; TCRdb stores in-frame clones only, minus some. This sample yields around 1.5 million clones, of which approximately 98% are seen a single time; roughly 0.4% belongs to the top ten. The sample was naive CD4+ T cells sorted from blood. Subset here: CD45RA+ positively selected. Receptors originate from a man younger than 40 in good health.

The CDR3: CAISESTGYNEQFF. As DNA, the CDR3 is TGTGCCATCAGTGAGTCGACAGGTTACAATGAGCAGTTCTTC. The chain links TRBV10-3 to TRBJ2-1; D is possibly TRBD1 (6 bases). CDR1 and CDR2 (germline): ENHRY, SYGVKD. Trimming stripped 0 bases from V and 4 bases from J, with 7 bases between. CDR3 length equals 14 residues.

The V call is TRBV14, the J call TRBJ2-2; maybe TRBD1 (6 bases). The CDR3 length is 16 residues. V was shortened by 3 bases and J by 3 bases, with 14 bases between the two germline ends. Germline-derived CDR1 and CDR2 are SGHDN and FVKESK. CDR3 loop: CASSHWDIVDTGELFF. The CDR3 DNA sequence: TGTGCCAGCAGCCATTGGGACATAGTGGACACCGGGGAGCTGTTTTTT.